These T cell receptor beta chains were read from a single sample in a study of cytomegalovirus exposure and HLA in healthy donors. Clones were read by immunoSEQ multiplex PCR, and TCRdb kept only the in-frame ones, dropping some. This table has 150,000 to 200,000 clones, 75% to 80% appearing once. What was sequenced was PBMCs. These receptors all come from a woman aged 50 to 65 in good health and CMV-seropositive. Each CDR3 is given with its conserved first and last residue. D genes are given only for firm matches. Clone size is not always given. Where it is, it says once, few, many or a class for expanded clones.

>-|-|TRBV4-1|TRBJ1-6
TGCGCCAGCAGCCAAGATCAATCTTCACCCCTCCACTTT
CASSQDQSSPLHF
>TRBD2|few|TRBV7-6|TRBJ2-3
TGTGCCAGCAGCAGAGCGGGGGCTAGCACAGATACGCAGTATTTT
CASSRAGASTDTQYF
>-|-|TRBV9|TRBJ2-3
TGTGCCAGCAGCGTAGCTAACCGCCCGGATACGCAGTATTTT
CASSVANRPDTQYF
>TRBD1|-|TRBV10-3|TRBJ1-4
TGTGCCATCACCCGGGAGGAGACAGGGGGCCTCGGGGATGAAAAACTGTTTTTT
CAITREETGGLGDEKLFF
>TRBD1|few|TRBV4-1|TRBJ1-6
TGCGCCAGCAGCCAGGAGACTCCCTCGACAGGGAATTCACCCCTCCACTTT
CASSQETPSTGNSPLHF
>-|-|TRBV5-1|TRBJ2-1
TGCGCCAGCAGCTCCGGACAGCAGCTCTCCTACAATGAGCAGTTCTTC
CASSSGQQLSYNEQFF
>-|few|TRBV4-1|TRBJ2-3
TGCGCCAGCAGCCAAGACCTAAGCACAGATACGCAGTATTTT
CASSQDLSTDTQYF
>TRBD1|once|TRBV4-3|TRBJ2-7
TGCGCCAGCAGCCAGTACAGGGGCTACGAGCAGTACTTC
CASSQYRGYEQYF
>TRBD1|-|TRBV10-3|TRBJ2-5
TGTGCCGCTGGGACAGGACAGAGACAAGAGACCCAGTACTTC
CAAGTGQRQETQYF
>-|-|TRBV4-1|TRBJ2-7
TGCGCCAGCAGCCGCACGGGCCAGGGGTCCTACGAGCAGTACTTC
CASSRTGQGSYEQYF
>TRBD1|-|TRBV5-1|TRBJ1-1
TGCGCCAGCAGCCAACGACAGGGGTCGGGGACTGAAGCTTTCTTT
CASSQRQGSGTEAFF
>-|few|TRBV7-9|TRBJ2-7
TGTGCCAGCAGCTTTCAGAGGGACGAGCAGTACTTC
CASSFQRDEQYF
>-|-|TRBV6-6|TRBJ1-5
TGTGCCAGCAGCCTCCGCCGGAGTAGCAATCAGCCCCAGCATTTT
CASSLRRSSNQPQHF
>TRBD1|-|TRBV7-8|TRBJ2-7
TGTGCCAGCAGCCTCAGACAGGGGAAGGGTGCCTACGAGCAGTACTTC
CASSLRQGKGAYEQYF
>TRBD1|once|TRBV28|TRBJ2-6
TGTGCCAGCAGTTCCCCGGGACAGGGAAGGTCTGGGGCCAACGTCCTGACTTTC
CASSSPGQGRSGANVLTF
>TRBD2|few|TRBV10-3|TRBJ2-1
TGTGCCATAACTAGCGGAAGCTCCTACAATGAGCAGTTCTTC
CAITSGSSYNEQFF
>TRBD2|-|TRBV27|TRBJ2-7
TGTGCCAGCAGTCCCCTGGGACTAGCGGGGTCTTTCTACGAGCAGTACTTC
CASSPLGLAGSFYEQYF
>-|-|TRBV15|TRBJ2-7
TGTGCCACCAGCAGGGAGGGACAGCCTTACGAGCAGTACTTC
CATSREGQPYEQYF
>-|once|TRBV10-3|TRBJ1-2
TGTGCCATCAGTGATACCCTCGGGGGGGGCTTCTATGGCTACACCTTC
CAISDTLGGGFYGYTF
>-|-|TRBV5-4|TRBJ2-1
TGTGCCAGCAGCTCTTCCGGGAGCTCCTACAATGAGCAGTTCTTC
CASSSSGSSYNEQFF
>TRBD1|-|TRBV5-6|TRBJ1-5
TGTGCCAGCAGCGAAAACGGCAGGGGGCTAGGTCAGCCCCAGCATTTT
CASSENGRGLGQPQHF
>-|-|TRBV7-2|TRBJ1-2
TGTGCCAGCAGCCTAAAGGTTGGCGGGACGGATGGCTACACCTTC
CASSLKVGGTDGYTF
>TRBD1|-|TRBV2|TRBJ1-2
TGTGCCAGCAGTACCTATCACAGGGGAACCTCCTATGGCTACACCTTC
CASSTYHRGTSYGYTF
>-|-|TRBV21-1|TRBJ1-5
TGTGCCAGCAGCAGAGGACAGGGGCGGCACCAGCCCCAGCATTTT
CASSRGQGRHQPQHF
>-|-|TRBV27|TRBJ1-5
TGTGCCAGCAGTTTATCGACGGGTGCTCAGCCCCAGCATTTT
CASSLSTGAQPQHF
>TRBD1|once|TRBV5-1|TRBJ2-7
TGCGCCAGCAGCTCGGCCCGGACCGGGACAGGGGACGAGCAGTACTTC
CASSSARTGTGDEQYF
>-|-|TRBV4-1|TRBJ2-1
TGCGCCAGCAGCCAAGCTAGGTCAATGGGTGAGCAGTTCTTC
CASSQARSMGEQFF
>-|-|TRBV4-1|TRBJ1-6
TGCGCCAGCAGCCGCGGGACTATTGATCGGTCACCCCTCCACTTT
CASSRGTIDRSPLHF
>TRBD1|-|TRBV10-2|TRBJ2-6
TGCGCCACCACTGGGACAGATATTCGCTCTGGGGCCAACGTCCTGACTTTC
CATTGTDIRSGANVLTF
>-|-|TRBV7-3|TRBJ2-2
TGTGCCAGCAGCGCAAGGAGGGGGGGAACCGGGGAGCTGTTTTTT
CASSARRGGTGELFF
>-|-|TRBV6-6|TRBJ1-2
TGTGCCAGCAGTTACTCCAGGGTTTATGGCTACACCTTC
CASSYSRVYGYTF
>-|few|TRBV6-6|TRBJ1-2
TGTGCCAGCAGTTCAGGAACCTATGGCTACACCTTC
CASSSGTYGYTF
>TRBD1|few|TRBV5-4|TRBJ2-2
TGTGCCAGCTCCTTTGGACAGGGGAACACCGGGGAGCTGTTTTTT
CASSFGQGNTGELFF
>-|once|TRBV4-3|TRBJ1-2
TGCGCCAGCAGCCAAGAAAATCGCGGGGAAGGTTTTAACTATGGCTACACCTTC
CASSQENRGEGFNYGYTF
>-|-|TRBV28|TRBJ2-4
TGTGCCAGCAGTCCGGCTCAGGGTCTGGGGAACATTCAGTACTTC
CASSPAQGLGNIQYF
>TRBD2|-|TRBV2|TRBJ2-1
TGTGCCAGGGGGGAGGGAGCGGGAGAGGGGAGATACAATGAGCAGTTCTTC
CARGEGAGEGRYNEQFF
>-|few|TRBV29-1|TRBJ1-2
TGCAGCGTCGCACCCGACAGCTATGGCTACACCTTC
CSVAPDSYGYTF
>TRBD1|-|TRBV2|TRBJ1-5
TGTGCCAGCAGAGCCGGGACAGGGGGTCGTCAGCCCCAGCATTTT
CASRAGTGGRQPQHF
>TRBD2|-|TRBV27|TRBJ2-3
TGTGCCAGCAGTAGGACTAGCGGGGAGGGTACGCAGTATTTT
CASSRTSGEGTQYF
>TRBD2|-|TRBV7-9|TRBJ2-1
TGTGCCAGCAGCTTTAGGGAGGGCTCCTACAATGAGCAGTTCTTC
CASSFREGSYNEQFF
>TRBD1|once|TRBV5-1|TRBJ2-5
TGCGCCAGCGGGGGACAGGGCCAAGAGACCCAGTACTTC
CASGGQGQETQYF
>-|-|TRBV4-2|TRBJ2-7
TGTGCCAGCAGCCAAGATAGGGGTAGGGACGAGCAGTACTTC
CASSQDRGRDEQYF
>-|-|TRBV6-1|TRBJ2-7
TGTGCCAGCAGGGATCTGGCGGGCAGTTACGAGCAGTACTTC
CASRDLAGSYEQYF
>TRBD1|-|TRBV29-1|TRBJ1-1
TGCAGCGTTTTGGACAGGTCTGTTACTGAAGCTTTCTTT
CSVLDRSVTEAFF